This note documents a single TCR beta chain sequence. This CDR3 comprises 12 residues. V was cut by 3 bases and J by 7 bases, with 4 bases left in between. Germline lookup yields CDR1 SGHVS and CDR2 FQNEAQ. These data are taken from a study of blood T cells in healthy people across ages. Together with a sample-barcoded 5' primer, a J-beta primer mix was included in a second PCR lasting roughly 6 to 12 cycles. TCRdb passed the 5' RACE reads through MiXCR, listing each CDR3 protein once. This table has about 1,500,000 distinct CDR3 sequences, 42% appearing once. This receptor was obtained from a woman aged 18-29 years in good health. The gene calls are TRBV7-8 and TRBJ1-6, with D unclear. The sequenced sample consisted of blood. The DNA for the CDR3 is TGTGCCAGCAGCTTTCGAAATTCACCCCTCCACTTT. Protein product: CASSFRNSPLHF.